The 24 T cell receptor beta chains below were found in one sample sequenced in a study of blood T cell repertoires in COVID-19. The protocol was immunoSEQ multiplex PCR, while the TCRdb copy is restricted to in-frame clones and leaves out a portion. The repertoire holds roughly 330,000 clones, around 87% seen once, with roughly 5% in the top ten. Sequenced input: PBMCs or T cells enriched from blood (not recorded which). These receptors were taken from a woman between 25 and 40 years old who had recovered from COVID-19.

The chain uses TRBV5-4 and TRBJ1-3; 7 bases are a match to TRBD1. V lost 4 bases to trimming and J lost 3 bases; unmatched junction nucleotides: 16. The CDR3 loop spans 18 amino acids. CDR1 is SGHNT, CDR2 YYREEE, per germline (reference sequence). CDR3 in amino acids: CASSTTPTGILGGNTIYF. The CDR3 nucleotides read TGTGCCAGCAGCACGACCCCGACAGGGATTTTAGGTGGAAACACCATATATTTT. Using reference TRBV5-4 and TRBJ1-3 for the parts outside the CDR3, the full variable domain is ETGVTQSPTHLIKTRGQQVTLRCSSQSGHNTVSWYQQALGQGPQFIFQYYREEENGRGNFPPRFSGLQFPNYSSELNVNALELDDSALYLCASSTTPTGILGGNTIYFGEGSWLTVV.

The sample holds one count of this clone. This chain uses TRBV9 with TRBJ1-1; 9 nucleotides align to TRBD1. This CDR3 comprises 14 residues. Germline V lookup: CDR1 SGDLS, CDR2 YYNGEE. Germline trimming cut 7 bases from V and 6 bases from J; bases unmatched to any gene: 10. In DNA, the CDR3 is TGTGCCAGCGGGTACTGGACAGGGGTCGCTGAAGCTTTCTTT. Amino acid sequence: CASGYWTGVAEAFF.

V and J are TRBV6-5 and TRBJ2-7, with TRBD1 matching over 7 bases. The CDR3 has 15 amino acids. The germline V gene encodes CDR1 MNHEY and CDR2 SVGAGI. The J segment lost 7 bases and the V segment lost 0 bases, leaving 9 bases of the junction unmatched. The CDR3 DNA reads as TGTGCCAGCAGTTACTCGGGCAGGGGGAACGGAGAGCAGTACTTC. Its protein is CASSYSGRGNGEQYF.

The J gene is TRBJ1-6, the V gene TRBV27; tentative D call: TRBD1 (5 bases). V was clipped by 3 bases and J by 6 bases, with 12 bases between them. Germline CDR1 reads MNHEY; CDR2 reads SMNVEV (reference sequence). CDR3 length: 15 residues. CDR3 residues: CASSLGGGPNSPLHF. CDR3 coding DNA: TGTGCCAGCAGTTTGGGCGGGGGTCCTAATTCACCCCTCCACTTT.

The table lists this clone with a count of one. DNA of the CDR3: TGTGCCAGCAGCCCGCGGCCGGGGGTCAATGAGCAGTTCTTC. Translation: CASSPRPGVNEQFF. The chain employs TRBV5-4 and TRBJ2-1; possible D gene TRBD2, 6 bases. Trimming removed 4 bases from V and 6 bases from J, with 14 bases in between. Germline assignment: CDR1 SGHNT and CDR2 YYREEE (reference sequence). The CDR3 runs 14 residues. The entire variable domain, with the rest obtained from reference TRBV5-4 and TRBJ2-1, is as follows: ETGVTQSPTHLIKTRGQQVTLRCSSQSGHNTVSWYQQALGQGPQFIFQYYREEENGRGNFPPRFSGLQFPNYSSELNVNALELDDSALYLCASSPRPGVNEQFFGPGTRLTVL.

V usage is TRBV6-5 and J usage is TRBJ1-2; perhaps TRBD1 as D (5 bases). The CDR3 is 14 residues long. Per the germline V gene, CDR1 is MNHEY and CDR2 is SVGAGI. Trimming took 7 bases from V and 4 from J, leaving 16 bases between them. The DNA for the CDR3 is TGTGCCAGCACCCCCCGTGGGGCCGGCTATGGCTACACCTTC. Translated, it gives CASTPRGAGYGYTF.

This clone was picked up one time. The rearrangement uses TRBV4-2 and TRBJ2-1; 7 nucleotides line up with TRBD2. Germline V CDR1 and CDR2: LGHNA, YNFKEQ. This CDR3 has 15 residues. The junction had 12 bases not matched to a gene; V was cut back by 6 bases and J by 7 bases. The CDR3 DNA reads TGTGCCAGCAGTCCGCGGGGGACCCCTAAAAATGAGCAGTTCTTC. Translating gives CASSPRGTPKNEQFF.

This clone occurred a few times. The rearrangement joins TRBV19 to TRBJ1-2; the D gene is possibly TRBD1 (6 bases). Germline lookup yields CDR1 LNHDA and CDR2 SQIVND (reference sequence). CDR3 length: 15 residues. V dropped 11 bases and J dropped 3 bases, with 22 bases sitting between them. This chain's CDR3 is CASRGQFRLDYGYTF. The DNA of the CDR3 is TGTGCCTCAAGGGGACAATTCCGTTTAGACTATGGCTACACCTTC.

V usage is TRBV9 and J usage is TRBJ1-1; a possible D gene is TRBD1 (5 bases). Trimming left V 2 bases short and J 3 bases short, with 11 bases between. Germline V gene data show CDR1 as SGDLS and CDR2 as YYNGEE. This CDR3 spans 14 amino acids. The CDR3 DNA is TGTGCCAGCAGCGTCACGACAGATCACACTGAAGCTTTCTTT. Its protein product is CASSVTTDHTEAFF.

The J gene is TRBJ2-5, the V gene TRBV9; TRBD1 aligns across 7 bases. V lost 2 bases to trimming and J lost 3 bases; unmatched junction nucleotides: 4. The CDR3 extends over 14 amino acids. Germline V gives CDR1 SGDLS, CDR2 YYNGEE. In nucleotides, the CDR3 is TGTGCCAGCAGCGTGACAGGGATGAAAGAGACCCAGTACTTC. Encoded protein: CASSVTGMKETQYF.

This chain links TRBV29-1 with TRBJ1-2; D is unclear. The germline CDR1 and CDR2 sequences are SQVTM and ANQGSEA. The ends were cut back, 4 bases at V and 6 bases at J, with 15 bases in the middle. CDR3 length: 13 residues. CDR3 nucleotide sequence: TGCAGCGTTGGCACCAGATTAACCCATGGCTACACCTTC. Protein sequence: CSVGTRLTHGYTF.

The chain uses TRBV6-5 and TRBJ1-2, with D perhaps TRBD1 (6 bases). Deletions cut 6 bases from V and 0 bases from J, with 14 bases between. The V gene's germline CDR1 is MNHEY and CDR2 SVGAGI. CDR3 size: 15 residues. The CDR3: CASRRRQGTNYGYTF. DNA of the CDR3: TGTGCCAGCAGGCGCCGGCAGGGGACTAACTATGGCTACACCTTC.

This clone has only a few counts. Additional DNA sequences in this sample encode the identical CDR3. This chain uses TRBV7-9 with TRBJ1-6, with D possibly matching TRBD1 (6 bases). V was shortened by 4 bases and J by 7 bases, with 8 bases between the two germline ends. Germline V gene lookup returns CDR1 SEHNR and CDR2 FQNEAQ (reference sequence). This CDR3 is 13 amino acids long. The CDR3: CASSSTGNSPLHF. The CDR3 DNA reads as TGTGCCAGCAGCTCAACAGGGAATTCACCCCTCCACTTT.

The chain employs TRBV30 and TRBJ1-5; possible D gene TRBD1, 6 bases. This CDR3 is 13 amino acids long. The V end lost 3 bases, the J end lost 7 bases, and 13 bases lay between the germline ends. Germline CDR1 reads GTSNPN; CDR2 reads SVGIG (reference sequence). The CDR3 sequence is CAWSTQGQQPQHF. The CDR3, as DNA: TGTGCCTGGAGCACTCAGGGACAACAGCCCCAGCATTTT.

This clone was observed at least ten times. The V call is TRBV2, the J call TRBJ1-4, with 7 bases fitting TRBD1. V shed 6 bases and J 12 bases; nucleotides not matched to a gene: 7. This CDR3 is 12 amino acids long. Germline V gene sequence: CDR1 SNHLY, CDR2 FYNNEI. The CDR3 sequence is CASRDTGTELFF. The CDR3, as DNA: TGTGCCAGCAGGGACACAGGGACAGAACTGTTTTTT.

The J gene is TRBJ1-5, the V gene TRBV10-3; 7 nucleotides agree with TRBD1. Per germline, CDR1 ENHRY and CDR2 SYGVKD. CDR3 length: 13 amino acids. After removal of 4 bases from V and 7 bases from J, the junction contained 4 bases not matched to a gene. The DNA for the CDR3 is TGTGCCATCAGTGGGACAGGAGGGCAGCCCCAGCATTTT. Translation: CAISGTGGQPQHF.

This rearrangement joins TRBV18 to TRBJ2-5; 10 bases fit TRBD2. This CDR3 has 15 amino acids. V dropped 2 bases and J dropped 3; count of bases not matched to a gene: 3. CDR1 KGHSH and CDR2 LQKENI come from the germline V gene. The CDR3 nucleotides are TGTGCCAGCTCACCAGCTCTAGCGGGGGAAGAGACCCAGTACTTC. This sequence encodes CASSPALAGEETQYF.

This chain uses TRBV12-3 or TRBV12-4 with TRBJ1-5, with unresolved D. Trimming pared 5 bases from V and 7 bases from J, leaving 12 bases between. The CDR3 has 13 residues. The CDR3 loop reads CASSPPPGQPQHF. CDR3 bases: TGTGCCAGCAGTCCCCCACCGGGGCAGCCCCAGCATTTT.

This chain links TRBV5-4 with TRBJ2-3; 9 nucleotides line up with TRBD2. Germline V gene lookup returns CDR1 SGHNT and CDR2 YYREEE (reference sequence). CDR3 length: 15 residues. V was pared by 2 bases and J by 4 bases, with 5 bases of the junction left unmatched. The DNA of the CDR3 is TGTGCCAGCAGCTTTCGGCTAGCGGGACCAGATACGCAGTATTTT. Protein: CASSFRLAGPDTQYF.

This clone occurred a few times. The gene calls are TRBV5-4 and TRBJ1-4; D gene unclear. V shed 5 bases and J shed 4 bases, with 15 bases lying between them. The germline CDR1 and CDR2 sequences are SGHNT and YYREEE (reference sequence). The CDR3 is 15 amino acids. The CDR3 protein is CASSNRLDGNEKLFF. CDR3 DNA sequence: TGTGCCAGCAGTAATAGACTTGATGGTAATGAAAAACTGTTTTTT.

The V and J genes are TRBV7-8 and TRBJ2-7, with D possibly TRBD2 on 5 matching bases. The V end lost 4 bases, the J end lost 5 bases, and 15 bases lay between the germline ends. CDR3 length equals 14 residues. Germline V gives CDR1 SGHVS, CDR2 FQNEAQ. The CDR3: CASSSTRTAHEQYF. For the CDR3, the DNA is TGTGCCAGCAGCTCCACTAGGACCGCCCACGAGCAGTACTTC.

The chain joins TRBV30 to TRBJ1-2; D unresolved. The V gene's germline CDR1 is GTSNPN and CDR2 SVGIG (reference sequence). The CDR3 sequence is 12 residues long. Trimming shortened V by 3 bases and J by 5 bases, and 10 bases separated the two germline ends. For the CDR3, the DNA is TGTGCCTGGAGGGACGGAGGGTATGGCTACACCTTC. This translates into CAWRDGGYGYTF.

The chain couples TRBV5-1 to TRBJ2-3; 9 bases are shared with TRBD2. The CDR3 extends over 16 amino acids. After removal of 5 bases from V and 5 bases from J, the junction contained 12 bases not matched to a gene. Germline V gene lookup returns CDR1 SGHRS and CDR2 YFSETQ. CDR3 residues: CASSPKVAGERDTQYF. The DNA for the CDR3 is TGCGCCAGCAGTCCGAAGGTAGCGGGGGAGCGAGATACGCAGTATTTT.

This chain joins TRBV7-6 and TRBJ1-1; maybe TRBD1 (5 bases). The ends were cut back, 3 bases at V and 6 bases at J, with 11 bases in the middle. The CDR3 contains 13 residues. The germline V gene has CDR1 SGHVS and CDR2 FNYEAQ. CDR3 loop: CASSFSKGAEAFF. The DNA for the CDR3 is TGTGCCAGCAGCTTTAGTAAAGGGGCTGAAGCTTTCTTT.